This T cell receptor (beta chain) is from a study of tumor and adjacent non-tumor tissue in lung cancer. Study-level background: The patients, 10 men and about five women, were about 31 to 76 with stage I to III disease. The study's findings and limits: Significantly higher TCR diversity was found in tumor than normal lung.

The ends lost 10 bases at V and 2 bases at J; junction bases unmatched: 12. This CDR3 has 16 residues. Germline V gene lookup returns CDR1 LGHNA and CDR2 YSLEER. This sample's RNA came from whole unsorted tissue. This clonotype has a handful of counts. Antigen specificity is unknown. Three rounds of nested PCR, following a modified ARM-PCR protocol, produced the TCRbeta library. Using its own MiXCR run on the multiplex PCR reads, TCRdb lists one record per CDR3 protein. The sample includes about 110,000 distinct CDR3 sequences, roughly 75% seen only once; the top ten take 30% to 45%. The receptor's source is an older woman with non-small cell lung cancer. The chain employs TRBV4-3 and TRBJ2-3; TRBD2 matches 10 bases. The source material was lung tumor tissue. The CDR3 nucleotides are TGCGCCACTAGCCAAGAACTAGCGGGGAACACAGATACGCAGTATTTT. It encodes CATSQELAGNTDTQYF.